This is a list of T cell receptor beta chains from one sample in a study of prognosis after radiotherapy for stage I lung cancer. TCRdb independently ran MiXCR on the multiplex PCR reads; one entry per CDR3 protein. The data show roughly 20,000 distinct CDR3 sequences, around 55% seen once. This specimen was PBMCs, taken before or after stereotactic body radiation therapy (not recorded which). All receptors derive from a donor over 45 with non-small cell lung cancer. Each CDR3 is given with its conserved first and last residue. The D gene is left open where the match is weak. Clone size, where shown, is once, few, many, or a class for clones that have expanded.

D gene	V gene	clone size	J gene	CDR3 protein
TRBD1	TRBV19	many	TRBJ1-5	CASSPGQGAAGNQPQHF
TRBD2	TRBV5-1	few	TRBJ2-2	CASGLTNRAGGPGTGELFF
-	TRBV6-2/TRBV6-3	-	TRBJ2-7	CASTHSGPPF
-	TRBV20-1	medium-sized	TRBJ1-6	CSASPGSNSPLHF
-	TRBV28	-	TRBJ1-5	CASVESHNQPQHF
-	TRBV3-1	many	TRBJ1-1	CASSRETGNTEAFF
-	TRBV3-1	once	TRBJ1-2	CASSEWRGYTF
TRBD2	TRBV18	many	TRBJ2-7	CASSGLAASYEQYF
-	TRBV30	many	TRBJ1-1	CAWSTFSQAAFF
TRBD1	TRBV24-1	-	TRBJ1-2	CATGDRASHYGYTF
TRBD1	TRBV19	few	TRBJ1-2	CASSMGQGRNYGYTF
TRBD1	TRBV11-3	few	TRBJ1-1	CASKDRVSTEAFF
-	TRBV19	many	TRBJ2-2	CASTLEGGVGTGELFF
-	TRBV28	large	TRBJ2-1	CASTFQHYAYSYNEQFF
TRBD1	TRBV4-1	-	TRBJ1-1	CASMNEIRDRGSITEAFF
-	TRBV20-1	-	TRBJ1-6	CSAREQASGSPLHF
-	TRBV27	many	TRBJ2-5	CASSLARETQYF
-	TRBV6-1	few	TRBJ2-1	CASSVDSNEQFF
-	TRBV4-1	-	TRBJ2-5	CASSQGDHYQETQYF
TRBD1	TRBV3-1	-	TRBJ2-7	CASSQLHRGSYEQYF
TRBD2	TRBV27	many	TRBJ2-5	CASSGTSGIETQYF
-	TRBV28	-	TRBJ2-7	CASSLGQSYEQYF
-	TRBV19	-	TRBJ1-2	CASSICAANYGYTF
TRBD2	TRBV5-1	medium-sized	TRBJ2-3	CASTSSGLAGSGNTDTQYF
TRBD2	TRBV28	few	TRBJ2-7	CASIWSGTGGYEQYF
-	TRBV20-1	-	TRBJ1-2	CSAMAGKGNYGYTF
TRBD1	TRBV2	medium-sized	TRBJ2-7	CASSERTGVYEQYF
-	TRBV6-2/TRBV6-3	many	TRBJ2-5	CASRRASQGWETQYF
TRBD1	TRBV6-1	-	TRBJ2-3	CASSKTGGDTDTQYF
TRBD1	TRBV19	many	TRBJ2-7	CASSTRNPGTGIPYEQYF
-	TRBV30	-	TRBJ1-2	CAWSGDLGYTF
TRBD2	TRBV27	medium-sized	TRBJ2-2	CASKPTSGTAGELFF
-	TRBV7-9	many	TRBJ1-5	CASSLFQPQHF
-	TRBV10-3	-	TRBJ2-2	CAISESVGELFF
TRBD2	TRBV6-1	-	TRBJ2-1	CASSEWASGSDEQFF
-	TRBV5-6	many	TRBJ1-5	CASSLGGTIGQPQHF
-	TRBV9	many	TRBJ2-7	CASSPYVEREQYF
-	TRBV6-1	few	TRBJ2-5	CASREGGGERQETQYF
TRBD1	TRBV25-1	-	TRBJ2-2	CASGKTGGVGDLFF
TRBD2	TRBV7-9	many	TRBJ2-3	CASSSSGSTDTQYF
-	TRBV30	-	TRBJ2-6	CAWSDSSGANVLTF
-	TRBV30	few	TRBJ2-5	CAWSVPFGHPIQETQYF